Each of the 23 T cell receptor beta chains below was sequenced from the same sample in a study of cytomegalovirus exposure and HLA in healthy donors. PCR amplification relied on 60 Vbeta primers (plus 13 Jbeta primers). Clones were read by immunoSEQ multiplex PCR, and TCRdb kept only the in-frame ones, dropping some. The data hold 160,000 or so clones, with around 80% observed a single time. The specimen was PBMCs. The receptors were gathered from a man between 40 and 49 years old in good health and CMV-seronegative.

This chain's CDR3 is CASSSAVGRGTDTQYF. CDR3 coding DNA: TGTGCCAGCAGTTCAGCCGTCGGCCGGGGTACAGATACGCAGTATTTT. This sequence joins TRBV28 and TRBJ2-3; D might be TRBD2 (5 bases). The CDR3 has 16 amino acids. Deletions cut 4 bases from V and 3 bases from J, with 17 bases between. Germline loops: CDR1 MDHEN, CDR2 SYDVKM.

The chain carries TRBV5-5 and TRBJ1-5; D is unclear. In germline, CDR1 is SGHKS, CDR2 YYEKEE (reference sequence). Between the trimmed V and J ends, which lost 7 bases and 1 base, there was a span of 9 bases. The CDR3 covers 13 residues. CDR3 bases: TGTGCCAGCGGAGCCTTGAGCAATCAGCCCCAGCATTTT. Residues: CASGALSNQPQHF.

The V call is TRBV29-1, the J call TRBJ2-7, with TRBD2 identical over 15 bases. Trimming at V came to 3 bases and at J to 2 bases, leaving 5 bases not matched to a gene. The V gene's germline CDR1 is SQVTM and CDR2 ANQGSEA. The CDR3 consists of 16 residues. This CDR3 is CSVEGLAGGGAYEQYF. The CDR3, as DNA: TGCAGCGTTGAGGGACTAGCGGGAGGTGGGGCCTACGAGCAGTACTTC.

This clone was counted a single time. Written as DNA, the CDR3 is TGTGCCAGCAGTTCCCACCTACAGGGGGAGGGTGGCTACACCTTC. Translation: CASSSHLQGEGGYTF. The chain combines TRBV27 with TRBJ1-2, with 8 bases matching TRBD1. The CDR3 totals 15 residues. Germline assignment: CDR1 MNHEY and CDR2 SMNVEV (reference sequence). V shed 4 bases, J shed 7 bases, and the junction held 11 bases outside the gene matches.

The chain is built from TRBV19 and TRBJ2-2; the match to TRBD1 covers 8 bases. This CDR3 is 15 amino acids long. CDR1 is LNHDA, CDR2 SQIVND, per germline (reference sequence). V was pared by 7 bases and J by 4 bases, with 8 bases of the junction left unmatched. In DNA form, the CDR3 reads TGTGCCAGTACCCCGACAGGGGCAGGCACCGGGGAGCTGTTTTTT. This gives the protein CASTPTGAGTGELFF.

J is TRBJ2-7 and V is TRBV11-2; 12 bases match TRBD2. The CDR3 has 14 amino acids. Trimming removed 2 bases from V and 4 bases from J; junction bases left unmatched: 0. Germline V gene lookup returns CDR1 SGHAT and CDR2 FQNNGV. The CDR3 DNA follows: TGTGCCAGCAGCTTAACTAGCGGGGGGTACGAGCAGTACTTC. Its translation: CASSLTSGGYEQYF.

The CDR3 bases are TGTGCCAGCTCTAAAGGGAGTCAGTACAATGAGCAGTTCTTC. Amino acid sequence: CASSKGSQYNEQFF. This sequence joins TRBV27 and TRBJ2-1; tentatively, D is TRBD2 (5 bases). This CDR3 is built from 14 residues. V shed 8 bases and J shed 4 bases, with 15 bases lying between them. The V gene's germline CDR1 is MNHEY and CDR2 SMNVEV (reference sequence).

The J gene is TRBJ2-5, the V gene TRBV4-2; a weak D match, TRBD1 (6 bases). CDR1 and CDR2 (germline): LGHNA, YNFKEQ. This CDR3 has 16 amino acids. Between the trimmed V and J ends, which lost 3 bases and 3 bases, there was a span of 17 bases. The CDR3 nucleotides read TGTGCCAGCAGCCATGCACTGACAGGCGTCGAAGAGACCCAGTACTTC. Translated, it gives CASSHALTGVEETQYF.

This chain uses TRBV27 with TRBJ2-7; 13 bases match TRBD2. Trimming took 6 bases from V and 2 from J; bases not matched to a gene: 7. This CDR3 comprises 16 residues. Germline assignment: CDR1 MNHEY and CDR2 SMNVEV (reference sequence). This CDR3 reads CASSVPGLAGTYEQYF. The CDR3 bases are TGTGCCAGCAGCGTCCCGGGACTAGCGGGGACCTACGAGCAGTACTTC.

The J gene is TRBJ2-3, the V gene TRBV5-1, with 8 bases matching TRBD1. This CDR3 contains 15 residues. Per germline, CDR1 SGHRS and CDR2 YFSETQ. Trimming at V came to 2 bases and at J to 2 bases, leaving 4 bases not matched to a gene. The CDR3 DNA reads TGCGCCAGCAGCTTAGACAGGGGTCCCACAGATACGCAGTATTTT. Translating it yields CASSLDRGPTDTQYF.

A few counts support this clone. The chain links TRBV7-9 to TRBJ2-5; 8 bases are a match to TRBD2. V lost 5 bases and J lost 5; bases outside the gene matches: 7. Germline CDR1 SEHNR, CDR2 FQNEAQ (reference sequence). The CDR3 consists of 14 residues. In nucleotides, the CDR3 is TGTGCCAGCAGCCCGCCCGGGAGGGCGGAGACCCAGTACTTC. Its protein is CASSPPGRAETQYF.

This clone was observed a single time. This chain joins TRBV7-6 and TRBJ2-1, with unresolved D. This CDR3 comprises 17 residues. Germline loops: CDR1 SGHVS, CDR2 FNYEAQ. Deletions cut 5 bases from V and 0 bases from J, with 17 bases between. For the CDR3, the DNA is TGTGCCAGCAGCCCCTACAATGCGGAAAGCTCCTACAATGAGCAGTTCTTC. Translation gives CASSPYNAESSYNEQFF.

The J gene is TRBJ2-3, the V gene TRBV13; the match to TRBD2 covers 14 bases. The V gene end was trimmed by 4 bases and the J gene end by 10 bases; junction bases not matched to a gene: 7. Germline V gives CDR1 PRHDT, CDR2 FYEKMQ (reference sequence). CDR3 length: 15 residues. CDR3 in amino acids: CASSSGTSGSGAQYF. DNA of the CDR3: TGTGCCAGCAGCTCCGGGACTAGCGGGAGTGGAGCGCAGTATTTT.

The chain joins TRBV7-6 to TRBJ1-1; the match to TRBD1 covers 9 bases. The CDR3 totals 13 residues. CDR1 SGHVS and CDR2 FNYEAQ come from the germline V gene. J was trimmed by 9 bases and V by 5 bases; bases with no gene match: 7. The chain's CDR3 is CASSATGGTKAFF. DNA of the CDR3: TGTGCCAGCAGCGCGACAGGGGGTACTAAAGCTTTCTTT.

This clone showed up just once. The V and J genes are TRBV19 and TRBJ2-2, with D perhaps matching TRBD2 (5 bases). The CDR3 extends over 14 amino acids. The germline CDR1 and CDR2 sequences are LNHDA and SQIVND (reference sequence). Trimming stripped 5 bases from V and 4 bases from J, with 11 bases between. Here the CDR3 DNA reads TGTGCCAGTAGTCCCCGAGGACTCACCGGGGAGCTGTTTTTT. Its protein product is CASSPRGLTGELFF. Supplemented by reference TRBV19 and TRBJ2-2, the full variable domain reads DGGITQSPKYLFRKEGQNVTLSCEQNLNHDAMYWYRQDPGQGLRLIYYSQIVNDFQKGDIAEGYSVSREKKESFPLTVTSAQKNPTAFYLCASSPRGLTGELFFGEGSRLTVL.

J is TRBJ1-1 and V is TRBV28, with a possible D match to TRBD1 (6 bases). The CDR3 has 14 amino acids. The V gene's germline CDR1 is MDHEN and CDR2 SYDVKM. The V end lost 5 bases, the J end lost 10 bases, and 20 bases lay between the germline ends. This chain's CDR3 is CASSSPTGPLGAFF. The CDR3 region has the DNA TGTGCCAGCAGTAGTCCGACAGGTCCGTTAGGAGCTTTCTTT.

V and J are TRBV5-1 and TRBJ2-1; tentative D call: TRBD2 (6 bases). Germline V lookup: CDR1 SGHRS, CDR2 YFSETQ. CDR3 length: 15 residues. Trimming left V 5 bases short and J 6 bases short, with 18 bases between. In DNA form, the CDR3 reads TGCGCCAGCAGGCCCCTCCAGGGAGGAGGCAATGAGCAGTTCTTC. This translates into CASRPLQGGGNEQFF.

This clone has just one count. The chain couples TRBV7-9 to TRBJ1-1; D ambiguous. This CDR3 has 14 amino acids. The germline V gene encodes CDR1 SEHNR and CDR2 FQNEAQ (reference sequence). The V and J ends lost 6 bases and 3 bases respectively, with 14 bases between them. The CDR3 DNA reads as TGTGCCAGCAGGACACCTGGGCGGGACACTGAAGCTTTCTTT. It translates to CASRTPGRDTEAFF.

The chain joins TRBV6-1 to TRBJ2-7; D is undetermined. The germline CDR1 and CDR2 sequences are MNHNS and SASEGT. This CDR3 is 14 amino acids long. The germline V and J ends were trimmed by 7 bases and 2 bases, with 15 bases remaining between them. CDR3 residues: CASTPVIGPYEQYF. The DNA of the CDR3 is TGTGCCAGCACTCCGGTGATCGGTCCCTACGAGCAGTACTTC.

This clone was seen a few times. The chain combines TRBV21-1 with TRBJ1-4; the D call of TRBD1 is as the table states it, not checked on the DNA. TRBV21-1 is shown as a pseudogene. The CDR3 contains 16 residues. The CDR3 is CASSKEDGQGNEKLFF. The CDR3 nucleotides are TGTGCCAGCAGCAAAGAGGATGGCCAGGGTAATGAAAAACTGTTTTTT.

V is TRBV28 and J is TRBJ1-5, with 10 bases matching TRBD1. The CDR3 spans 15 residues. Germline V gene data show CDR1 as MDHEN and CDR2 as SYDVKM. Trimming at V came to 6 bases and at J to 5 bases, leaving 7 bases not matched to a gene. The CDR3 spells CASSPRDRGDQPQHF. The CDR3 region has the DNA TGTGCCAGCAGCCCACGGGACAGGGGCGATCAGCCCCAGCATTTT.

V gene TRBV2 combines with J gene TRBJ1-5; 7 bases line up with TRBD1. CDR1 SNHLY and CDR2 FYNNEI come from the germline V gene. After removal of 4 bases from V and 1 base from J, the junction contained 10 bases not matched to a gene. The CDR3 totals 17 residues. The CDR3 sequence: CASSVILNRGSNQPQHF. DNA for the CDR3: TGTGCCAGCAGTGTAATCTTGAACAGGGGAAGCAATCAGCCCCAGCATTTT.

This clone is a singleton in its sample. The rearrangement joins TRBV5-1 to TRBJ2-1; tentative D call: TRBD2 (5 bases). CDR3 length equals 14 residues. Deletions cut 5 bases from V and 3 bases from J, with 12 bases between. The germline CDR1 and CDR2 sequences are SGHRS and YFSETQ. CDR3 bases: TGCGCCAGCAGTGGCGAGGACTTCTACAATGAGCAGTTCTTC. Encoded protein: CASSGEDFYNEQFF.